Following are 4 T cell receptor beta chains from one sample sequenced in a study of beta chain features in type 1 diabetes. Whole-study findings and limits: Significant though moderate, a shortening of TCRB CDR3s appeared in all four CD4+ subsets of Type 1 diabetes patients.

TCRB transcripts that were expressed got sequenced, as all of the isolated RNA had been reverse transcribed. Sequencing used immunoSEQ multiplex PCR; TCRdb keeps in-frame clones, though not all of them. This repertoire shows 600,000 or so clones, roughly an eighth found once; its top ten account for just under 0.04%. For these receptors, no antigen is known. The sample comprised naive CD4+ T cells from blood. The receptors shown here come from a man aged 18 to 30 with type 1 diabetes.

The rearrangement uses TRBV5-4 and TRBJ2-3, with D possibly matching TRBD2 (6 bases). V gave up 2 bases and J gave up 0 bases, with 10 bases separating them. The germline V gene has CDR1 SGHNT and CDR2 YYREEE (reference sequence). The CDR3 has 15 residues. The CDR3 region is CASSFAGPSTDTQYF. The DNA for the CDR3 is TGTGCCAGCAGCTTTGCGGGACCTAGCACAGATACGCAGTATTTT.

This clone has just a few counts. The J gene is TRBJ1-1, the V gene TRBV10-3; D call uncertain. Germline CDR1 reads ENHRY; CDR2 reads SYGVKD. The CDR3 sequence is 13 residues long. V lost 5 bases, J lost 1 base, and 8 bases lay in between. The chain's CDR3 is CAISREKNTEAFF. CDR3 DNA: TGTGCCATCAGTCGAGAGAAGAACACTGAAGCTTTCTTT.

V is TRBV7-3 and J is TRBJ2-1, with D perhaps TRBD2 (5 bases). The V end lost 4 bases, the J end lost 6 bases, and 13 bases lay between the germline ends. CDR1 and CDR2 from the germline V gene are SGHTA and FQGTGA. The CDR3 extends over 14 amino acids. The CDR3 region is CASSWAGPLNEQFF. The CDR3 nucleotides are TGTGCCAGCAGCTGGGCGGGCCCTCTCAATGAGCAGTTCTTC. Supplemented by reference TRBV7-3 and TRBJ2-1, the full variable domain reads GAGVSQTPSNKVTEKGKYVELRCDPISGHTALYWYRQSLGQGPEFLIYFQGTGAADDSGLPNDRFFAVRPEGSVSTLKIQRTERGDSAVYLCASSWAGPLNEQFFGPGTRLTVL.

The chain links TRBV7-2 to TRBJ1-6, with D hard to call. V lost 3 bases and J 9 bases, leaving 6 bases between the germline ends. The germline V gene encodes CDR1 SGHTA and CDR2 FQGNSA. The CDR3 covers 12 residues. This chain's CDR3 is CASSFFASPLHF. The CDR3 DNA is TGTGCCAGCAGCTTTTTCGCTTCACCCCTCCACTTT.